This TCR beta chain was recorded in a study of vaccination and CD4 T cells after COVID-19. This clonotype has just a few counts. Its antigen remains unknown. Treatment of the sample: approximately 9-day PBMC culture with coronavirus spike peptide pools or control peptides (ViraFEST assay). This CDR3 comprises 13 residues. J was trimmed by 4 bases and V by 8 bases; bases with no gene match: 7. Germline V gene data show CDR1 as GTSNPN and CDR2 as SVGIG (reference sequence). Sequenced with the Oncomine TCR Beta short-read assay was DNA taken from cultured CD4+ T cells. TCRdb re-analysed the PCR reads in MiXCR, keeping a single row per CDR3 protein. Of roughly 20,000 distinct CDR3 sequences listed, 67% are singletons.

This TCR was recovered from a human donor who had recovered from COVID-19. The chain carries TRBV30 and TRBJ1-5, with 8 nucleotides matching TRBD1. The sequenced material came from CD4+ T cells from blood, cultured in vitro. CDR3 coding DNA: TGTGCCGGTGGACAGGGAAAAAATCAGCCCCAGCATTTT. Protein: CAGGQGKNQPQHF.